The 26 T cell receptor beta chains below all came from one sample that was sequenced in a study of blood T cell repertoires in COVID-19. Data came from immunoSEQ multiplex PCR; TCRdb stores just in-frame clones and leaves some out. Among about 170,000 clones listed, approximately 84% were seen once. The sequenced sample consisted of peripheral blood. These receptors were obtained from a man in his forties who had recovered from COVID-19.

The chain is built from TRBV3-1 (or the pseudogene TRBV3-2) and TRBJ2-7, with TRBD1 matching 11 bases. The CDR3 has 15 residues. Germline V gene data show CDR1 as LGHDT and CDR2 as YNNKEL (reference sequence). Trimming at V came to 1 base and at J to 6 bases, leaving 5 bases not matched to a gene. The CDR3 loop reads CASSQAGDRGSEQYF. CDR3 sequence (DNA): TGTGCCAGCAGCCAAGCTGGGGACAGGGGGAGCGAGCAGTACTTC.

This chain uses TRBV6-2 or TRBV6-3 with TRBJ2-3; the match to TRBD1 covers 7 bases. V lost 5 bases, J lost 0 bases, and 5 bases stayed unmatched. The CDR3 runs 15 residues. Germline V gives CDR1 MNHEY, CDR2 SVGEGT. CDR3 region: CASSPRQGSTDTQYF. The DNA of the CDR3 is TGTGCCAGCAGTCCGCGACAGGGAAGCACAGATACGCAGTATTTT.

The chain recombines TRBV7-9 with TRBJ1-3; 8 bases are shared with TRBD1. The germline gives CDR1 SEHNR, CDR2 FQNEAQ (reference sequence). Trimming at V came to 3 bases and at J to 2 bases, leaving 6 bases not matched to a gene. The CDR3 is 16 amino acids. CDR3 coding DNA: TGTGCCAGCAGCTTGTCCGCCAGGGGGCCTGGAAACACCATATATTTT. It translates to CASSLSARGPGNTIYF.

The chain couples TRBV10-3 to TRBJ1-4; 7 bases match TRBD1. The J segment lost 4 bases and the V segment lost 2 bases, leaving 4 bases of the junction unmatched. The germline CDR1 and CDR2 sequences are ENHRY and SYGVKD. The CDR3 is 15 amino acids. The CDR3 loop is CAISETQGGNEKLFF. As DNA, the CDR3 is TGTGCCATCAGTGAGACTCAGGGGGGTAATGAAAAACTGTTTTTT.

The chain combines TRBV19 with TRBJ2-3; tentative D call: TRBD2 (6 bases). V was trimmed by 8 bases and J by 0 bases, leaving 9 bases between them. Germline lookup yields CDR1 LNHDA and CDR2 SQIVND (reference sequence). The CDR3 is made up of 13 amino acids. The CDR3 region is CASGGSSTDTQYF. The CDR3 coding sequence is TGTGCCAGTGGGGGGTCTAGCACAGATACGCAGTATTTT.

V usage is TRBV9 and J usage is TRBJ2-1; 8 bases align to TRBD1. With 3 bases clipped from V and 5 bases from J, the junction kept 7 bases outside the gene matches. The V gene's germline CDR1 is SGDLS and CDR2 YYNGEE. This CDR3 spans 15 amino acids. DNA for the CDR3: TGTGCCAGCAGCGCCCCGGGACAGGACCACAATGAGCAGTTCTTC. This sequence encodes CASSAPGQDHNEQFF.

V gene TRBV6-5 combines with J gene TRBJ2-1; 8 bases align to TRBD2. Germline CDR1 and CDR2: MNHEY and SVGAGI. After removal of 6 bases from V and 2 bases from J, the junction contained 3 bases not matched to a gene. The CDR3 has 14 residues. This CDR3 reads CASSRLAPYNEQFF. The CDR3 DNA follows: TGTGCCAGCAGCAGACTAGCGCCCTACAATGAGCAGTTCTTC.

The genes are TRBV11-2 and TRBJ2-7; D not resolved. Germline V gives CDR1 SGHAT, CDR2 FQNNGV. V lost 7 bases and J 4 bases, leaving 17 bases between the germline ends. The CDR3 extends over 14 amino acids. CDR3 residues: CASKARVDWYEQYF. As DNA, the CDR3 is TGTGCCAGCAAGGCCCGGGTAGATTGGTACGAGCAGTACTTC.

DNA of the CDR3: TGTGCCAGCAATGAACAGGGAACCGGGGAGCTGTTTTTT. Residues: CASNEQGTGELFF. V usage is TRBV12-3 or TRBV12-4 and J usage is TRBJ2-2; weak D call: TRBD1 (6 bases). Trimming pared 7 bases from V and 5 bases from J, leaving 11 bases between. The CDR3 is 13 residues long.

In the case of this clone: Other nucleotide sequences in the sample specify the same CDR3. The V and J genes are TRBV7-2 and TRBJ1-2; TRBD1 matches 10 bases. Trimming took 3 bases from V and 4 from J; bases not matched to a gene: 5. The germline V gene encodes CDR1 SGHTA and CDR2 FQGNSA. This CDR3 region has 15 residues. This chain's CDR3 is CASSLGTGALYGYTF. CDR3 coding DNA: TGTGCCAGCAGCTTGGGGACAGGGGCCCTCTATGGCTACACCTTC.

The chain carries TRBV24-1 and TRBJ1-2, with 7 bases lining up with TRBD1. CDR1 and CDR2 (germline): KGHDR, SFDVKD. After removal of 7 bases from V and 1 base from J, the junction contained 2 bases not matched to a gene. The CDR3 loop spans 13 amino acids. CDR3 sequence reads: CATSGTVNYGYTF. CDR3 in DNA: TGTGCCACCAGCGGGACAGTTAACTATGGCTACACCTTC.

This sequence joins TRBV29-1 and TRBJ2-5; the D gene is possibly TRBD2 (5 bases). The CDR3 is made up of 13 amino acids. Germline V gene sequence: CDR1 SQVTM, CDR2 ANQGSEA. V shed 4 bases and J shed 5 bases, with 14 bases lying between them. The CDR3 bases are TGCAGCGTTGTGGGAGACTGGCGGGAGACCCAGTACTTC. It specifies CSVVGDWRETQYF.

As concerns this clone: Germline and junction disagree at one end, which may indicate a read error. V is TRBV7-7 and J is TRBJ2-5, with 7 bases aligning to TRBD2. The CDR3 runs 13 residues. Germline V gene sequence: CDR1 SSHAT, CDR2 FNYEAQ (reference sequence). In nucleotides, the CDR3 is TGTGCTAGCAGCCGCCTCGGGGGGGAGACCCAGTACTTC. It specifies CASSRLGGETQYF.

The gene calls are TRBV28 and TRBJ2-1; weak D call: TRBD1 (6 bases). This CDR3 region has 14 residues. Germline CDR1 is MDHEN and CDR2 is SYDVKM. V was trimmed by 5 bases and J by 7 bases, leaving 15 bases between them. As DNA, the CDR3 is TGTGCCAGCAGTCTAGGGGGTAGGGGGAATGAGCAGTTCTTC. Protein product: CASSLGGRGNEQFF.

The chain is built from TRBV13 and TRBJ2-5; 11 nucleotides match TRBD2. CDR3 length equals 17 residues. CDR1 is PRHDT, CDR2 FYEKMQ, per germline (reference sequence). The trim removed 5 bases at V and 3 bases at J, leaving 11 bases unmatched. DNA for the CDR3: TGTGCCAGCAGCCCTCGACTAGCGGGGAACTCAAAAGAGACCCAGTACTTC. Translated: CASSPRLAGNSKETQYF.

This chain links TRBV6-5 with TRBJ2-3, with 7 bases matching TRBD1. In germline, CDR1 is MNHEY, CDR2 SVGAGI. Trimming took 6 bases from V and 2 from J; bases not matched to a gene: 5. The CDR3 sequence is 14 residues long. The DNA of the CDR3 is TGTGCCAGCAGGTACCAGGGGGTCACAGATACGCAGTATTTT. It encodes CASRYQGVTDTQYF.

This clone was detected only a few times. This chain connects TRBV7-3 to TRBJ1-3; D may be TRBD1 (6 bases). CDR1 is SGHTA, CDR2 FQGTGA, per germline. V was trimmed by 9 bases and J by 5 bases, leaving 17 bases between them. This CDR3 comprises 14 residues. In nucleotides, the CDR3 is TGTGCCAGACCCCAGGGGCCCGTCCGAAACACCATATATTTT. Its translation is CARPQGPVRNTIYF. Supplemented by reference TRBV7-3 and TRBJ1-3, the full variable domain reads GAGVSQTPSNKVTEKGKYVELRCDPISGHTALYWYRQSLGQGPEFLIYFQGTGAADDSGLPNDRFFAVRPEGSVSTLKIQRTERGDSAVYLCARPQGPVRNTIYFGEGSWLTVV.

This clone was seen a handful of times. The chain joins TRBV2 to TRBJ2-7; D perhaps matches TRBD1 (6 bases). In germline, CDR1 is SNHLY, CDR2 FYNNEI. V dropped 7 bases and J dropped 3 bases, with 19 bases sitting between them. The CDR3 extends over 15 amino acids. CDR3 in amino acids: CASKDLLTGNYEQYF. The CDR3 nucleotides read TGTGCCAGCAAGGATCTCCTCACAGGGAACTACGAGCAGTACTTC.

The CDR3 DNA reads as TGTGCCAGCAGCCAAGTAGCTGGGGAGATGAATACGCAGTATTTT. Translation gives CASSQVAGEMNTQYF. V and J are TRBV3-1 (or the pseudogene TRBV3-2) and TRBJ2-3, with a possible D match to TRBD2 (5 bases). The CDR3 covers 15 residues. The germline V gene has CDR1 LGHDT and CDR2 YNNKEL (reference sequence). V lost 1 base and J lost 7, with 15 bases in between.

This chain joins TRBV11-3 and TRBJ2-7, with 9 bases that match TRBD1. CDR1 and CDR2 (germline): SGHNT, YENEEA. The CDR3 length is 15 residues. Trimming took 4 bases from V and 5 from J; bases not matched to a gene: 9. CDR3 amino acids: CASSSEPGTGNEQYF. CDR3 sequence (DNA): TGTGCCAGCAGCTCAGAGCCCGGGACAGGGAACGAGCAGTACTTC.

This clone was observed a few times. The chain links TRBV2 to TRBJ1-5, with unresolved D. The CDR3 runs to 13 residues. V lost 4 bases to trimming and J lost 4 bases, with 8 bases between them. The germline V gene encodes CDR1 SNHLY and CDR2 FYNNEI. The CDR3 reads CASSGSGNQPQHF. Written as DNA, the CDR3 is TGTGCCAGCAGTGGGAGCGGGAATCAGCCCCAGCATTTT.

The sample holds a few counts of this clone. V and J are TRBV6-1 and TRBJ2-2, with 10 bases that match TRBD1. Unmatched junction bases numbered 12, after V lost 4 bases and J lost 7 bases. Germline assignment: CDR1 MNHNS and CDR2 SASEGT. This CDR3 is built from 17 residues. The CDR3 DNA follows: TGTGCCAGCAGTGGCAGGTTCGGGACAGGGGTCATCGGGGAGCTGTTTTTT. It codes for CASSGRFGTGVIGELFF.

V gene TRBV4-1 combines with J gene TRBJ1-1; no definite D call. Looked up from germline, CDR1 is MGHRA and CDR2 is YSYEKL. The CDR3 spans 15 residues. V lost 7 bases and J 1 base, leaving 16 bases between the germline ends. The CDR3, as DNA: TGCGCCAGCATGGTAGCGGCGGGCCAGAACACTGAAGCTTTCTTT. This gives the protein CASMVAAGQNTEAFF.

V gene TRBV28 combines with J gene TRBJ1-1, with a weak D call TRBD1 (5 bases). V was trimmed by 3 bases and J by 11 bases, leaving 10 bases between them. This CDR3 region has 11 residues. The germline CDR1 and CDR2 sequences are MDHEN and SYDVKM. The CDR3 bases are TGTGCCAGCAGTTTGGGGGGGGACGCTTTCTTT. Translating gives CASSLGGDAFF.

The V call is TRBV4-1, the J call TRBJ2-1; 12 bases are a match to TRBD2. The CDR3 has 14 amino acids. Germline V gene sequence: CDR1 MGHRA, CDR2 YSYEKL. V trimming: 3 bases; J trimming: 8 bases; junction bases outside the gene matches: 2. CDR3 in DNA: TGCGCCAGCAGCCAGACTAGCGGGAGCCATGAGCAGTTCTTC. It specifies CASSQTSGSHEQFF.

V gene TRBV4-2 combines with J gene TRBJ2-7, with 11 bases lining up with TRBD1. The germline V gene encodes CDR1 LGHNA and CDR2 YNFKEQ. J gave up 0 bases and V 0 bases, and 1 base lay outside the gene matches. This CDR3 contains 16 residues. CDR3: CASSQDGTGGSYEQYF. In DNA, the CDR3 is TGTGCCAGCAGCCAAGACGGGACAGGGGGCTCCTACGAGCAGTACTTC.